Only a few counts were recorded for the clone carrying this T cell receptor beta chain. Assay used: immunoSEQ multiplex PCR; TCRdb lists only in-frame clones, some missing. The sample contains about 190,000 clones, around 84% of which appear only once. This sample is part of a study of blood T cell repertoires in COVID-19. On the study more broadly: Material from acute and convalescent COVID-19 was sourced from the United States, Italy and Spain.

Grouping used clinical history reported by participants in a survey and questionnaire. Two consecutive negative NP/OP PCR tests, clearance, or resolved symptoms defined Cohort 3 recovery. Material for sequencing was PBMCs or T cells enriched from blood (not recorded which). The source is a woman younger than 45 who had recovered from COVID-19.

CDR3 region: CASSRGRAYNEQFF. Here the CDR3 DNA reads TGTGCCAGTAGTAGGGGGAGGGCCTACAATGAGCAGTTCTTC. The V and J genes are TRBV19 and TRBJ2-1; TRBD2 agrees at 7 bases. From germline, CDR1 is LNHDA and CDR2 SQIVND (reference sequence). V shed 4 bases and J 2 bases; nucleotides not matched to a gene: 2. This CDR3 is 14 amino acids long.